Each of the 8 T cell receptor beta chains below was sequenced from the same sample in a study of beta chain features in type 1 diabetes. Study results and caveats: Type 1 diabetes patients had moderately but significantly shorter TCRB CDR3s in all four CD4+ subsets.

These TCRs' antigens remain unknown. Expressed TCRB transcripts got sequenced, as all isolated RNA was reverse transcribed. The assay was immunoSEQ multiplex PCR, and TCRdb's table has in-frame clones only and misses some. The sample has a few hundred thousand clones, approximately 14% seen once. The sample taken for sequencing was naive CD4+ T cells from blood. The receptors derive from a young man with type 1 diabetes.

CDR3 sequence (DNA): TGTGCCAGCAGTCGCGAAATAGGACAGGGGGCGTACGAGCAGTACTTC. Its protein product is CASSREIGQGAYEQYF. This chain joins TRBV11-2 and TRBJ2-7; 11 bases map to TRBD1. There are 16 residues in the CDR3. Germline values: CDR1 SGHAT, CDR2 FQNNGV. Trimming took 6 bases from V and 4 from J; bases not matched to a gene: 11.

The table lists this clone with a few counts. This sequence joins TRBV9 and TRBJ1-4; D is possibly TRBD1 (5 bases). The length of the CDR3 is 13 residues. Trimming removed 5 bases from V and 7 bases from J, with 12 bases in between. Germline V gene sequence: CDR1 SGDLS, CDR2 YYNGEE. The CDR3 here is CASRGPGGEKLFF. CDR3 coding DNA: TGTGCCAGCAGGGGCCCGGGGGGTGAAAAACTGTTTTTT.

The chain employs TRBV2 and TRBJ2-3; D may be TRBD2 (7 bases). This CDR3 is built from 15 residues. Germline V CDR1 and CDR2: SNHLY, FYNNEI. Trimming stripped 7 bases from V and 1 base from J, with 15 bases between. DNA for the CDR3: TGTGCCAGCAAGGCCGGCGGGGGCCGCACAGATACGCAGTATTTT. This encodes CASKAGGGRTDTQYF.

This clone was seen once. The V call is TRBV7-2, the J call TRBJ2-5, with 10 positions matching TRBD1. This CDR3 contains 15 residues. CDR1 is SGHTA, CDR2 FQGNSA, per germline. Trimming removed 5 bases from V and 7 bases from J; junction bases left unmatched: 10. The CDR3 sequence: CASSLGQGEIGTQYF. CDR3 coding DNA: TGTGCCAGCAGCCTCGGACAGGGGGAAATTGGGACCCAGTACTTC.

This clone showed up just a few times. The chain joins TRBV7-8 to TRBJ2-3; TRBD2 agrees at 10 bases. CDR3 size: 15 residues. V shed 1 base and J 6 bases; nucleotides not matched to a gene: 4. Germline V gene sequence: CDR1 SGHVS, CDR2 FQNEAQ. The CDR3: CASSLEASGSDTQYF. CDR3 DNA sequence: TGTGCCAGCAGCTTAGAGGCTAGCGGGAGCGATACGCAGTATTTT. Complete variable domain (other parts from reference TRBV7-8 and TRBJ2-3): GAGVSQSPRYKVAKRGQDVALRCDPISGHVSLFWYQQALGQGPEFLTYFQNEAQLDKSGLPSDRFFAERPEGSVSTLKIQRTQQEDSAVYLCASSLEASGSDTQYFGPGTRLTVL.

This chain uses TRBV5-1 with TRBJ1-1; no firm D call. CDR1 and CDR2 (germline): SGHRS, YFSETQ. With 0 bases removed from V and 5 bases from J, the gap between germline ends came to 11 bases. The CDR3 has 14 amino acids. The CDR3 DNA follows: TGCGCCAGCAGCTTGGGTGAGGGTTGGACTGAAGCTTTCTTT. This encodes CASSLGEGWTEAFF.

V and J are TRBV10-3 and TRBJ1-2, with D perhaps matching TRBD1 (5 bases). V lost 5 bases and J 6 bases, leaving 19 bases between the germline ends. The CDR3 runs 15 residues. Germline V CDR1 and CDR2: ENHRY, SYGVKD. CDR3 sequence (DNA): TGTGCCATCAGTAGCCGGGACTCAATCCCCCATGGCTACACCTTC. As protein: CAISSRDSIPHGYTF.

This clone has more than one count but fewer than ten. This chain links TRBV29-1 with TRBJ2-6; D might be TRBD2 (5 bases). The V gene's germline CDR1 is SQVTM and CDR2 ANQGSEA. The V gene lost 3 bases and the J gene lost 2 bases, with 8 bases spanning the gap. The CDR3 covers 14 residues. The CDR3 loop is CSVERATGANVLTF. CDR3 in DNA: TGCAGCGTTGAGAGGGCGACTGGGGCCAACGTCCTGACTTTC.